This record looks at one TCR beta chain sequence and its context. Antigen: not known. The entry originates in a study of beta chain features in type 1 diabetes. Study-wide context: Sorted cell examination encompassed around 100,000,000 cells across all samples. The study's findings and limits: All four CD4+ subsets of Type 1 diabetes patients contained TCRB CDR3s that were moderately but significantly shorter. Any HLA-type effect on TCRB rearrangement remained unresolved here.

Each donor gave one heparinised blood draw averaging roughly 100 mL. Expressed TCRB transcripts were sequenced after all isolated RNA was converted to cDNA. Clones were sequenced by immunoSEQ multiplex PCR, and TCRdb holds only the in-frame ones, with some missing. Of nearly 700,000 clones listed, 13% are singletons. Germline CDR1 reads SGHRS; CDR2 reads YFSETQ. The CDR3 is made up of 13 amino acids. The receptor was derived from a man in his late teens or twenties with type 1 diabetes. The V call is TRBV5-1, the J call TRBJ2-5, with TRBD1 as a possible D gene (6 bases). The J call is in doubt because the DNA end fits TRBJ2-7 better. Sequencing was performed on naive CD4+ T cells from blood. The CDR3 DNA reads as TGCGCCAGCAGCGGGGGACAAATGTCCGAGCAGTACTTC. Translated: CASSGGQMSEQYF.